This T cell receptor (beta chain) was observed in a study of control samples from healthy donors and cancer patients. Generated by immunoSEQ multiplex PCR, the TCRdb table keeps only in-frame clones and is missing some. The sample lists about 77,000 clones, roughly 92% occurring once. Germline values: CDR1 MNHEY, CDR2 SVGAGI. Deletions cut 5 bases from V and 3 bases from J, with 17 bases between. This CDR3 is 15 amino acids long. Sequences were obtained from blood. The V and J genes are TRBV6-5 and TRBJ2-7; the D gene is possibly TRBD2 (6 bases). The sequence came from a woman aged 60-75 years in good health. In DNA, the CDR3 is TGTGCCAGCAGTCCAAGGATTAGCGGCAGCTACGAGCAGTACTTC. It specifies CASSPRISGSYEQYF.